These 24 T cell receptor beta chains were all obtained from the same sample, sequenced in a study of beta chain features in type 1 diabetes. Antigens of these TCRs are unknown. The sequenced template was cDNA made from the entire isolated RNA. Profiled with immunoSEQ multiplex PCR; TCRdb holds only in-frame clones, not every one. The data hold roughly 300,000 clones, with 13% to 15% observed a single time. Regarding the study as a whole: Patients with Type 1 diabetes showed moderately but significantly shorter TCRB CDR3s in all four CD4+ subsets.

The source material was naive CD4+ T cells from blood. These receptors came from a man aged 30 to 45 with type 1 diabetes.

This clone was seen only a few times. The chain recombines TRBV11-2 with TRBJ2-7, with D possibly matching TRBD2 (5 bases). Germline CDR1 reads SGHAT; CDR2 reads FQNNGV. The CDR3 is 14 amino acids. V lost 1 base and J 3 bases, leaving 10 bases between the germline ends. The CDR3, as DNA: TGTGCCAGCAGCTTAGGGCTAGCCGACTACGAGCAGTACTTC. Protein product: CASSLGLADYEQYF.

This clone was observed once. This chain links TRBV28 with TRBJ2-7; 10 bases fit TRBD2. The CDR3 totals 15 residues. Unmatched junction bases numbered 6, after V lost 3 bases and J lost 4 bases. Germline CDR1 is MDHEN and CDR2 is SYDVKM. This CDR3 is CASSLASGSSYEQYF. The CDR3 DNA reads TGTGCCAGCAGTTTGGCTAGCGGGAGTTCTTACGAGCAGTACTTC.

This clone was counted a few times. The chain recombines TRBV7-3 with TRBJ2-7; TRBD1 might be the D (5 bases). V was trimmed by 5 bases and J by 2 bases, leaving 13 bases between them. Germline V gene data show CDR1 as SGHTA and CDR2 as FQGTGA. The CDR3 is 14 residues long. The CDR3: CASSPGREPYEQYF. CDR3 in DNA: TGTGCCAGCAGCCCCGGCAGGGAACCCTACGAGCAGTACTTC.

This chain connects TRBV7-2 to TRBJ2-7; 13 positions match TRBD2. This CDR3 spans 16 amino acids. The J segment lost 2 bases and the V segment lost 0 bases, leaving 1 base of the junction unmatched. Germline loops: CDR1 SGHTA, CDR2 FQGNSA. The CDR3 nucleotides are TGTGCCAGCAGCTTAGCAGGACTAGCGGGAGCCTACGAGCAGTACTTC. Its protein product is CASSLAGLAGAYEQYF.

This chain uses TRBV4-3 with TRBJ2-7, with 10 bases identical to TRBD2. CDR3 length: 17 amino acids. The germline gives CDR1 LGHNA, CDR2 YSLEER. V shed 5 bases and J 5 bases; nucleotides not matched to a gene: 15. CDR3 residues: CASSYRPASGSFHEQYF. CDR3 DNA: TGCGCCAGCAGCTACCGACCCGCTAGCGGGAGTTTTCACGAGCAGTACTTC.

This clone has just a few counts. Here the CDR3 DNA reads TGTGCCAGCTCACCCCAGCTTCGGGGAGGCGAAGCTTTCTTT. Amino acids: CASSPQLRGGEAFF. The chain joins TRBV18 to TRBJ1-1; D is ambiguous. The V and J ends lost 3 bases and 8 bases respectively, with 16 bases between them. Germline CDR1 is KGHSH and CDR2 is LQKENI. There are 14 residues in the CDR3.

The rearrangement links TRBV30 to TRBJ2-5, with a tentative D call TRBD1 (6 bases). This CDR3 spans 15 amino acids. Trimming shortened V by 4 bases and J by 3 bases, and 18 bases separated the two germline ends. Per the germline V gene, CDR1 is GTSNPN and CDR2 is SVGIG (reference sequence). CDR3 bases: TGTGCCTGGACCCCCTGGGGGCGGCGGGAAGAGACCCAGTACTTC. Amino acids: CAWTPWGRREETQYF.

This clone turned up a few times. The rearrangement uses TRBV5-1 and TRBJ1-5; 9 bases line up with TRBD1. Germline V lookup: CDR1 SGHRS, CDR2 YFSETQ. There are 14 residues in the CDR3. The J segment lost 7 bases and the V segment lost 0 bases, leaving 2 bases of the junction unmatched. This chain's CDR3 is CASSLGDRDQPQHF. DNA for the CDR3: TGCGCCAGCAGCTTGGGGGACAGGGACCAGCCCCAGCATTTT.

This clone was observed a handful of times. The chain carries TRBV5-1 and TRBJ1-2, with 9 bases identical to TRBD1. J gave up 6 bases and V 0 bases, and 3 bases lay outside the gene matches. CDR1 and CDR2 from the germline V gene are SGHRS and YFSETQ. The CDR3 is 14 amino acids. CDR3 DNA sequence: TGCGCCAGCAGCTTGGGGACAGGGGTTGATGGCTACACCTTC. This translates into CASSLGTGVDGYTF.

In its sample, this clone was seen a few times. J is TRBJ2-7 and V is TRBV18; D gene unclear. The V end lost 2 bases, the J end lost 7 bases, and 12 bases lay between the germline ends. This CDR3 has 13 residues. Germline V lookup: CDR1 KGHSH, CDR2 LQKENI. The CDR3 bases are TGTGCCAGCTCACCATCCCCTGACGGGGAGCAGTACTTC. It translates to CASSPSPDGEQYF.

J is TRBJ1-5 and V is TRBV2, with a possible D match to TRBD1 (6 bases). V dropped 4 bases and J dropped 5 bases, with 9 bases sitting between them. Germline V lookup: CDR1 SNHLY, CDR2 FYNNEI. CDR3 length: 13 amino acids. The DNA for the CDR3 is TGTGCCAGCAGTGGACAGGTCTATCAGCCCCAGCATTTT. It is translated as CASSGQVYQPQHF.

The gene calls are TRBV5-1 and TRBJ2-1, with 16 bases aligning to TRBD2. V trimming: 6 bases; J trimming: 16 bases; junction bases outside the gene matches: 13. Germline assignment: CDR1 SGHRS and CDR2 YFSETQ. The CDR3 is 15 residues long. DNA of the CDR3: TGCGCCAGCACCCTAGGGACTAGCGGGAGGGCCTCCTACTTCTTC. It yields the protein CASTLGTSGRASYFF. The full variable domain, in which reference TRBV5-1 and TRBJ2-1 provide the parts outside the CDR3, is KAGVTQTPRYLIKTRGQQVTLSCSPISGHRSVSWYQQTPGQGLQFLFEYFSETQRNKGNFPGRFSGRQFSNSRSEMNVSTLELGDSALYLCASTLGTSGRASYFFGPGTRLTVL.

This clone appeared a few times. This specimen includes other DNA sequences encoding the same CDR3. The CDR3 region has the DNA TGTGCCAGCAGCCCGGGACAAAGCACAGATACGCAGTATTTT. It yields the protein CASSPGQSTDTQYF. J is TRBJ2-3 and V is TRBV7-3; possible D gene TRBD1, 6 bases. CDR1 is SGHTA, CDR2 FQGTGA, per germline. V was shortened by 5 bases and J by 0 bases, with 9 bases between the two germline ends. The CDR3 is 14 amino acids.

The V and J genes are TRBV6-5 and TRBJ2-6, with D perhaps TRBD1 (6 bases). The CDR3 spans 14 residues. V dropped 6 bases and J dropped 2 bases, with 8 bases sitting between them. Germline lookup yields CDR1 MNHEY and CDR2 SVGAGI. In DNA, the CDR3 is TGTGCCAGCAGCCAGGGGCCTGGGGCCAACGTCCTGACTTTC. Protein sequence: CASSQGPGANVLTF.

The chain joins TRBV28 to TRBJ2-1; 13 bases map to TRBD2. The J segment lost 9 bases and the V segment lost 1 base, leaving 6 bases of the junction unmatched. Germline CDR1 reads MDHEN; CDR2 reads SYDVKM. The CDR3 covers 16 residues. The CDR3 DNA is TGTGCCAGCAGTTTATTGGGACTAGCGGGGTCAGGTGAGCAGTTCTTC. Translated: CASSLLGLAGSGEQFF.

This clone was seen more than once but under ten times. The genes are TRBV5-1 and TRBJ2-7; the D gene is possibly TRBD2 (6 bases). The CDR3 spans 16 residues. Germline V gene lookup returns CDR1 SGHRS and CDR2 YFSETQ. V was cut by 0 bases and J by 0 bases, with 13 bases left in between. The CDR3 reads CASSLVGGESSYEQYF. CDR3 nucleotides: TGCGCCAGCAGCTTGGTCGGGGGAGAGAGCTCCTACGAGCAGTACTTC.

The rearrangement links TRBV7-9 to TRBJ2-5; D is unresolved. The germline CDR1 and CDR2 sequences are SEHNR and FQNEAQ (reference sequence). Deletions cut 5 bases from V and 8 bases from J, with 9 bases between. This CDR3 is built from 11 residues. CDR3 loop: CASSLQATQYF. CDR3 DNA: TGTGCCAGCAGCCTCCAGGCAACCCAGTACTTC.

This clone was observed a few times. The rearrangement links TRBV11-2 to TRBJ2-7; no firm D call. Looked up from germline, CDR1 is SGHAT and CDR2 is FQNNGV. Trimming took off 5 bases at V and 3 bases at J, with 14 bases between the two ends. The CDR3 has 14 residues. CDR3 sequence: CASSPPAGRYEQYF. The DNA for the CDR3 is TGTGCCAGCAGCCCTCCAGCAGGTCGCTACGAGCAGTACTTC.

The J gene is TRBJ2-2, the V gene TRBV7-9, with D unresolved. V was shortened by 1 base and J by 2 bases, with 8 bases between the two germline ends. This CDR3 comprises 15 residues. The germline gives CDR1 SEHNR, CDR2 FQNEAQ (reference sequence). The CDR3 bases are TGTGCCAGCAGCTTAGGTACAGCAAACACCGGGGAGCTGTTTTTT. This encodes CASSLGTANTGELFF.

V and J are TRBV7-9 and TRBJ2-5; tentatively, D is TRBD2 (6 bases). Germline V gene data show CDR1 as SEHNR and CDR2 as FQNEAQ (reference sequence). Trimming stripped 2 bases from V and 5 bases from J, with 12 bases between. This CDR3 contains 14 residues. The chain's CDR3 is CASSLRAGTETQYF. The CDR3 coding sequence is TGTGCCAGCAGCTTACGGGCGGGGACCGAGACCCAGTACTTC.

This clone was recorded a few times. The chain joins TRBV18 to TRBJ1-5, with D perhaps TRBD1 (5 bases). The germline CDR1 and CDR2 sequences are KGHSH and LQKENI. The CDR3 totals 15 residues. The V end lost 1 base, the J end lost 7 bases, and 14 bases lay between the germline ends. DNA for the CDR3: TGTGCCAGCTCACCACTTCCGACAGTAGGGCAGCCCCAGCATTTT. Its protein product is CASSPLPTVGQPQHF.

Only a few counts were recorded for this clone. In DNA, the CDR3 is TGTGCCAGCAGCTCCAGGGTAAAAGATACGCAGTATTTT. Residues: CASSSRVKDTQYF. The chain links TRBV11-1 to TRBJ2-3, with D possibly matching TRBD1 (5 bases). The CDR3 runs 13 residues. Between the trimmed V and J ends, which lost 4 bases and 5 bases, there was a span of 10 bases. CDR1 and CDR2 (germline): SGHAT, FQDESV (reference sequence).

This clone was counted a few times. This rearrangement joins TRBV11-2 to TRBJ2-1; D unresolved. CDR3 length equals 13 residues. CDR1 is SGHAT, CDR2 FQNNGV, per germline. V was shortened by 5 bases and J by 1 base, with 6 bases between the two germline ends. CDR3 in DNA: TGTGCCAGCAGCCTCCCTTCCTACAATGAGCAGTTCTTC. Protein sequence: CASSLPSYNEQFF.

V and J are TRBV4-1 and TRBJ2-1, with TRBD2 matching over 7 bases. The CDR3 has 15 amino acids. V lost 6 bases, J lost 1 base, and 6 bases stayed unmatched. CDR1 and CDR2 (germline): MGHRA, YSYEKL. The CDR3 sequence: CASRVGAGSYNEQFF. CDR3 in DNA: TGCGCCAGCAGAGTGGGAGCGGGATCCTACAATGAGCAGTTCTTC.